The 11 T cell receptor beta chains listed next were all sequenced from one sample in a study of blood T cell repertoires in COVID-19. Sequenced by immunoSEQ multiplex PCR; TCRdb stores in-frame clones only, minus some. The table shows 250,000 to 350,000 clones, with around 90% occurring only once. The sequenced sample was peripheral blood. The origin of the receptors is a middle-aged woman who had recovered from COVID-19.

The chain employs TRBV18 and TRBJ2-1; no firm D call. Deletions cut 3 bases from V and 4 bases from J, with 4 bases between. This CDR3 contains 12 residues. Germline lookup yields CDR1 KGHSH and CDR2 LQKENI. The chain's CDR3 is CASSPSYNEQFF. The DNA of the CDR3 is TGTGCCAGCTCACCGTCTTACAATGAGCAGTTCTTC.

This clone was seen more than once but under ten times. This chain connects TRBV5-1 to TRBJ1-2, with D perhaps matching TRBD1 (6 bases). The CDR3 covers 14 residues. Trimming left V 6 bases short and J 6 bases short, with 18 bases between. In germline, CDR1 is SGHRS, CDR2 YFSETQ. This CDR3 is CASKNRVATDGYTF. The CDR3 nucleotides read TGCGCCAGCAAGAACAGGGTCGCAACGGATGGCTACACCTTC.

The V and J genes are TRBV5-1 and TRBJ1-6, with D uncertain. CDR3 length: 14 residues. The germline gives CDR1 SGHRS, CDR2 YFSETQ. Trimming shortened V by 4 bases and J by 8 bases, and 13 bases separated the two germline ends. The CDR3 bases are TGCGCCAGCAGCGCAACAGAAGCCCATTCACCCCTCCACTTT. This gives the protein CASSATEAHSPLHF.

The chain uses TRBV19 and TRBJ2-2; 9 positions agree with TRBD2. The J segment lost 5 bases and the V segment lost 3 bases, leaving 13 bases of the junction unmatched. The CDR3 spans 18 residues. The germline CDR1 and CDR2 sequences are LNHDA and SQIVND (reference sequence). For the CDR3, the DNA is TGTGCCAGTAGTATCATGGCGGGAGGGAGGATGGGAACCGGGGAGCTGTTTTTT. Residues: CASSIMAGGRMGTGELFF.

The chain uses TRBV4-1 and TRBJ2-1, with 16 bases identical to TRBD2. The CDR3 sequence is 19 residues long. Trimming took 9 bases from V and 4 from J; bases not matched to a gene: 15. Looked up from germline, CDR1 is MGHRA and CDR2 is YSYEKL. The CDR3 nucleotides are TGCGCCAGGGGGGATCCGGGACTAGCGGGAGGGCTCGGGTACAATGAGCAGTTCTTC. Its translation: CARGDPGLAGGLGYNEQFF.

The rearrangement uses TRBV25-1 and TRBJ1-1; perhaps TRBD1 as D (6 bases). Trimming shortened V by 6 bases and J by 7 bases, and 18 bases separated the two germline ends. The CDR3 is 14 amino acids. Germline values: CDR1 MGHDK, CDR2 SYGVNS. CDR3 coding DNA: TGTGCCAGCAGGGATGGGGCGGGGGCCGGTGAAGCTTTCTTT. It specifies CASRDGAGAGEAFF.

The chain carries TRBV12-5 and TRBJ2-5; 7 positions agree with TRBD1. V was pared by 6 bases and J by 1 base, with 2 bases of the junction left unmatched. This CDR3 is 13 amino acids long. From germline, CDR1 is LGHNT and CDR2 FRNRAP. This chain's CDR3 is CASGWDSQETQYF. The DNA for the CDR3 is TGTGCTAGTGGGTGGGACAGCCAAGAGACCCAGTACTTC.

The chain couples TRBV10-1 to TRBJ2-1, with D possibly matching TRBD2 (6 bases). The CDR3 is 16 residues long. The germline gives CDR1 WNHNN, CDR2 SYGVQD (reference sequence). Trimming pared 3 bases from V and 9 bases from J, leaving 21 bases between. CDR3 DNA sequence: TGCGCCAGCAGTGATCAGCTACTAGCTCCGAACGGTGAGCAGTTCTTC. As protein: CASSDQLLAPNGEQFF.

The chain employs TRBV4-1 and TRBJ2-2; 8 bases line up with TRBD1. V lost 2 bases and J lost 6; bases outside the gene matches: 5. The CDR3 consists of 15 residues. The germline V gene encodes CDR1 MGHRA and CDR2 YSYEKL. CDR3 protein: CASSQRTGTAGELFF. The CDR3 nucleotides read TGCGCCAGCAGCCAAAGGACAGGGACGGCCGGGGAGCTGTTTTTT.

The rearrangement links TRBV27 to TRBJ1-1; 9 bases map to TRBD1. CDR3 size: 14 residues. The junction had 7 bases not matched to a gene; V was cut back by 5 bases and J by 6 bases. Germline lookup yields CDR1 MNHEY and CDR2 SMNVEV (reference sequence). CDR3 sequence (DNA): TGTGCCAGCAGTCCCCAGGGACAGGGTGCTGAAGCTTTCTTT. Its protein product is CASSPQGQGAEAFF.

V usage is TRBV4-1 and J usage is TRBJ2-3; maybe TRBD1 (6 bases). The germline V and J ends were trimmed by 1 base and 0 bases, with 8 bases remaining between them. Germline CDR1 MGHRA, CDR2 YSYEKL. CDR3 length equals 15 residues. The CDR3 DNA reads TGCGCCAGCAGCCAAGGGGGGCCCAGCACAGATACGCAGTATTTT. This translates into CASSQGGPSTDTQYF.